This TCR beta chain was recovered during a study of blood T cell repertoires in COVID-19. Germline CDR1 is LGHDT and CDR2 is YNNKEL (reference sequence). V lost 4 bases to trimming and J lost 7 bases, with 10 bases between them. This CDR3 is 12 amino acids long. TCRdb keeps only in-frame clones here, not all; method: immunoSEQ multiplex PCR. Of around 100,000 clones detected, approximately 88% appear once; the ten largest clones hold around 13%. Specimen: peripheral blood. The sequence came from a human donor in a cohort sampled during active COVID-19. The genes are TRBV3-1 (or the pseudogene TRBV3-2) and TRBJ1-1, with D perhaps TRBD1 (5 bases). The CDR3 protein is CASSRGVLEAFF. CDR3 DNA sequence: TGTGCCAGCAGCCGGGGCGTCCTTGAAGCTTTCTTT.